What follows are 32 T cell receptor beta chains derived from one specimen sequenced in a study of control samples from healthy donors and cancer patients. Clones were sequenced by immunoSEQ multiplex PCR, and TCRdb holds only the in-frame ones, with some missing. This table holds fewer than 90,000 clones, more than 75% found once. Sample: blood. Receptor source: a man between 45 and 60 years old in good health.

This clone showed up just once. The V and J genes are TRBV6-6 and TRBJ2-7, with D possibly being TRBD2 (5 bases). Germline V lookup: CDR1 MNHNY, CDR2 SVGAGI (reference sequence). The CDR3 spans 16 residues. Trimming removed 6 bases from V and 6 bases from J, with 24 bases in between. The CDR3 sequence is CASREREFLLRAEQYF. In DNA form, the CDR3 reads TGTGCCAGCAGGGAACGGGAATTCCTTCTTCGGGCCGAGCAGTACTTC.

This clone was seen once. The chain has TRBV2 and TRBJ1-2, with a possible D match to TRBD1 (6 bases). The CDR3 is 17 residues long. V lost 0 bases to trimming and J lost 4 bases, with 18 bases between them. In germline, CDR1 is SNHLY, CDR2 FYNNEI. CDR3 residues: CASSEALLGQGTYGYTF. CDR3 nucleotide sequence: TGTGCCAGCAGTGAAGCGCTTCTGGGGCAGGGGACCTATGGCTACACCTTC.

The chain uses TRBV24-1 and TRBJ2-2, with D possibly being TRBD1 (6 bases). Germline V gene data show CDR1 as KGHDR and CDR2 as SFDVKD. Between the trimmed V and J ends, which lost 2 bases and 7 bases, there was a span of 10 bases. This CDR3 comprises 14 residues. DNA for the CDR3: TGTGCCACCAGTGATTACAGGGCTGTCGGGGAGCTGTTTTTT. It is translated as CATSDYRAVGELFF.

This chain uses TRBV7-3 with TRBJ1-1; 10 nucleotides match TRBD1. Germline V gene sequence: CDR1 SGHTA, CDR2 FQGTGA. This CDR3 comprises 14 residues. V lost 8 bases and J lost 2; bases outside the gene matches: 5. Here the CDR3 reads CASGTGDHNTEAFF. As DNA, the CDR3 is TGTGCCAGCGGGACAGGGGACCACAACACTGAAGCTTTCTTT. The full variable domain, rest sourced from reference TRBV7-3 and TRBJ1-1, is GAGVSQTPSNKVTEKGKYVELRCDPISGHTALYWYRQSLGQGPEFLIYFQGTGAADDSGLPNDRFFAVRPEGSVSTLKIQRTERGDSAVYLCASGTGDHNTEAFFGQGTRLTVV.

The rearrangement joins TRBV7-2 to TRBJ1-2; D uncertain. The germline gives CDR1 SGHTA, CDR2 FQGNSA. The germline V and J ends were trimmed by 2 bases and 12 bases, with 19 bases remaining between them. The CDR3 runs 14 residues. The CDR3 is CASSLSRTAPINTF. CDR3 DNA: TGTGCCAGCAGCTTAAGTCGGACTGCCCCTATTAACACCTTC.

This rearrangement joins TRBV6-2 or TRBV6-3 to TRBJ2-6; 11 bases align to TRBD2. The V gene end was trimmed by 3 bases and the J gene end by 0 bases; junction bases not matched to a gene: 13. CDR1 is MNHEY and CDR2 is SVGEGT in the germline V gene. This CDR3 has 21 residues. The CDR3 sequence: CASSYWRASGGSLSGANVLTF. CDR3 DNA sequence: TGTGCCAGCAGTTATTGGAGGGCTAGCGGGGGGTCTCTCTCTGGGGCCAACGTCCTGACTTTC.

The chain joins TRBV2 to TRBJ1-2; a weak D match, TRBD1 (6 bases). Trimming shortened V by 10 bases and J by 4 bases, and 16 bases separated the two germline ends. The V gene's germline CDR1 is SNHLY and CDR2 FYNNEI. The CDR3 loop spans 13 amino acids. CDR3 coding DNA: TGTGCCACCCGACAGGAGGGGGTCTATGGCTACACCTTC. This translates into CATRQEGVYGYTF.

The V gene is TRBV27, the J gene TRBJ1-1; a possible D gene is TRBD1 (5 bases). Germline V gene lookup returns CDR1 MNHEY and CDR2 SMNVEV (reference sequence). Trimming left V 3 bases short and J 4 bases short, with 12 bases between. The CDR3 sequence is 14 residues long. CDR3 amino acids: CASSFRAVGTEAFF. For the CDR3, the DNA is TGTGCCAGCAGTTTCAGGGCCGTCGGCACTGAAGCTTTCTTT.

This clone appeared once. The chain uses TRBV3-1 (or the pseudogene TRBV3-2) and TRBJ1-2; D gene unclear. Trimming took off 3 bases at V and 4 bases at J, with 3 bases between the two ends. The CDR3 covers 11 residues. The germline gives CDR1 LGHDT, CDR2 YNNKEL (reference sequence). The CDR3 bases are TGTGCCAGCAGCCACGCCTATGGCTACACCTTC. Translated: CASSHAYGYTF.

This clone was seen only once. The genes are TRBV18 and TRBJ2-5; D perhaps matches TRBD1 (5 bases). The CDR3 has 15 residues. Trimming took off 4 bases at V and 0 bases at J, with 12 bases between the two ends. Per the germline V gene, CDR1 is KGHSH and CDR2 is LQKENI. CDR3 loop: CASSLSDRNQETQYF. Here the CDR3 DNA reads TGTGCCAGCTCACTAAGTGACAGAAACCAAGAGACCCAGTACTTC.

The chain recombines TRBV7-2 with TRBJ2-5, with 10 bases matching TRBD2. With 5 bases clipped from V and 1 base from J, the junction kept 4 bases outside the gene matches. The CDR3 has 15 amino acids. Germline CDR1 reads SGHTA; CDR2 reads FQGNSA. CDR3 DNA sequence: TGTGCCAGCAGCGCAGAGCGGGGGGGCCAAGAGACCCAGTACTTC. Translation: CASSAERGGQETQYF.

Written as DNA, the CDR3 is TGTGCCAGCAGCTTAGACGGAAACCTTGGGGTAACTGAAGCTTTCTTT. This codes for CASSLDGNLGVTEAFF. The rearrangement links TRBV7-2 to TRBJ1-1; no reliable D call. The V end was cut by 1 base, the J end by 5 bases, with 17 bases between. Germline values: CDR1 SGHTA, CDR2 FQGNSA. This CDR3 region has 16 residues.

V gene TRBV14 combines with J gene TRBJ2-6; D tentatively reads TRBD1 or TRBD2 (5 bases each). The V gene's germline CDR1 is SGHDN and CDR2 FVKESK. Trimming removed 3 bases from V and 0 bases from J, with 15 bases in between. The CDR3 is 18 amino acids. The CDR3 region has the DNA TGTGCCAGCAGCCATTGGGACGGAGGTTACTCTGGGGCCAACGTCCTGACTTTC. Its protein is CASSHWDGGYSGANVLTF.

The chain couples TRBV2 to TRBJ2-2, with unresolved D. The CDR3 is made up of 14 amino acids. CDR1 and CDR2 from the germline V gene are SNHLY and FYNNEI. With 3 bases removed from V and 4 bases from J, the gap between germline ends came to 9 bases. CDR3 loop: CASSDPRTTGELFF. CDR3 nucleotide sequence: TGTGCCAGCAGTGACCCCCGGACCACCGGGGAGCTGTTTTTT.

The chain employs TRBV29-1 and TRBJ2-1, with 8 bases fitting TRBD2. Germline V gene data show CDR1 as SQVTM and CDR2 as ANQGSEA. J lost 1 base, V lost 5 bases, and 4 bases had no gene match. The CDR3 contains 14 residues. DNA for the CDR3: TGCAGCGTTTCGATAGCGGGGTCCTACAATGAGCAGTTCTTC. As protein: CSVSIAGSYNEQFF.

The V call is TRBV4-3, the J call TRBJ1-4; 11 bases are shared with TRBD1. CDR1 LGHNA and CDR2 YSLEER come from the germline V gene. CDR3 length: 15 residues. V dropped 3 bases and J dropped 7; count of bases not matched to a gene: 4. CDR3 protein: CASSQAGTGGEKLFF. The CDR3 DNA is TGCGCCAGCAGCCAGGCCGGGACAGGGGGTGAAAAACTGTTTTTT.

This clone was seen a single time. The V and J genes are TRBV13 and TRBJ2-1; D remains unclear. Germline CDR1 reads PRHDT; CDR2 reads FYEKMQ (reference sequence). The CDR3 runs to 13 residues. The germline V and J ends were trimmed by 2 bases and 5 bases, with 7 bases remaining between them. The CDR3 DNA is TGTGCCAGCAGCTTAAAGAGAAACAATGAGCAGTTCTTC. This codes for CASSLKRNNEQFF.

V usage is TRBV7-9 and J usage is TRBJ1-1; the D gene is possibly TRBD1 (6 bases). Trimming removed 3 bases from V and 7 bases from J, with 12 bases in between. Per germline, CDR1 SEHNR and CDR2 FQNEAQ (reference sequence). The CDR3 length is 13 residues. CDR3: CASSFEGEGEAFF. The CDR3 nucleotides read TGTGCCAGCAGCTTCGAGGGGGAGGGTGAAGCTTTCTTT.

This chain links TRBV6-5 with TRBJ2-7, with 9 positions matching TRBD2. CDR1 MNHEY and CDR2 SVGAGI come from the germline V gene. V trimming: 1 base; J trimming: 6 bases; junction bases outside the gene matches: 7. CDR3 length: 15 residues. CDR3 coding DNA: TGTGCCAGCAGTTACTTTCCTAGCGGGATCGGCGAGCAGTACTTC. Its protein product is CASSYFPSGIGEQYF.

The chain has TRBV15 and TRBJ2-3, with D possibly TRBD2 on 5 matching bases. Germline V gene sequence: CDR1 LNHNV, CDR2 YYDKDF (reference sequence). The ends were cut back, 5 bases at V and 2 bases at J, with 17 bases in the middle. The CDR3 runs 16 residues. As DNA, the CDR3 is TGTGCCACCAGCTCGCCTCAGCGGAGATCCACAGATACGCAGTATTTT. Translated, it gives CATSSPQRRSTDTQYF. The complete variable domain, with remaining parts taken from reference TRBV15 and TRBJ2-3, reads DAMVIQNPRYQVTQFGKPVTLSCSQTLNHNVMYWYQQKSSQAPKLLFHYYDKDFNNEADTPDNFQSRRPNTSFCFLDIRSPGLGDTAMYLCATSSPQRRSTDTQYFGPGTRLTVL.

This sequence joins TRBV12-3 or TRBV12-4 and TRBJ1-4; D is unresolved. This CDR3 has 13 amino acids. V gave up 1 base and J gave up 5 bases, with 5 bases separating them. CDR3 amino acids: CASSLGGNEKLFF. CDR3 nucleotide sequence: TGTGCCAGCAGTTTAGGCGGGAATGAAAAACTGTTTTTT.

This rearrangement joins TRBV2 to TRBJ2-1; the match to TRBD1 covers 9 bases. This CDR3 is built from 15 residues. Trimming took 7 bases from V and 2 from J; bases not matched to a gene: 6. CDR1 is SNHLY and CDR2 is FYNNEI in the germline V gene. The CDR3 sequence is CASTKDRGPYNEQFF. DNA of the CDR3: TGTGCCAGCACTAAGGACAGGGGCCCCTACAATGAGCAGTTCTTC.

The CDR3 coding sequence is TGTGCCAGCAGTGAATGGGTTCGCAATGAGCAGTTCTTC. Translation gives CASSEWVRNEQFF. The V and J genes are TRBV6-1 and TRBJ2-1; D unresolved. The CDR3 extends over 13 amino acids. Germline V gene sequence: CDR1 MNHNS, CDR2 SASEGT. Trimming cost V 2 bases and J 6 bases, with 8 bases left between them.

The chain combines TRBV7-3 with TRBJ1-2, with TRBD1 identical over 7 bases. V dropped 5 bases and J dropped 1; count of bases not matched to a gene: 7. In germline, CDR1 is SGHTA, CDR2 FQGTGA. CDR3 length: 15 residues. Written as DNA, the CDR3 is TGTGCCAGCAGCCCCGAGACAGGGATTAACTATGGCTACACCTTC. This gives the protein CASSPETGINYGYTF. Combining the CDR3 with reference TRBV7-3 and TRBJ1-2 gives the whole variable domain GAGVSQTPSNKVTEKGKYVELRCDPISGHTALYWYRQSLGQGPEFLIYFQGTGAADDSGLPNDRFFAVRPEGSVSTLKIQRTERGDSAVYLCASSPETGINYGYTFGSGTRLTVV.

The V call is TRBV15, the J call TRBJ2-3; D may be TRBD1 (5 bases). The ends were cut back, 0 bases at V and 3 bases at J, with 13 bases in the middle. CDR1 and CDR2 from the germline V gene are LNHNV and YYDKDF (reference sequence). The CDR3 is made up of 16 amino acids. The CDR3 here is CATSRDTPGQTDTQYF. CDR3 nucleotides: TGTGCCACCAGCAGAGATACCCCTGGACAAACAGATACGCAGTATTTT.

The chain employs TRBV21-1 and TRBJ2-5; TRBD1 is the table's D call and was not checked against the DNA. TRBV21-1 is given as a pseudogene. This CDR3 is 15 amino acids long. This CDR3 is CASCSQVRGKETQYF. Here the CDR3 DNA reads TGTGCCAGTTGCAGCCAGGTCCGTGGAAAAGAGACCCAGTACTTC.

The chain carries TRBV3-1 (or the pseudogene TRBV3-2) and TRBJ1-1; 7 nucleotides line up with TRBD1. Per the germline V gene, CDR1 is LGHDT and CDR2 is YNNKEL (reference sequence). This CDR3 is 12 amino acids long. V dropped 6 bases and J dropped 5; count of bases not matched to a gene: 3. This chain's CDR3 is CASRHRGTEAFF. In DNA form, the CDR3 reads TGTGCCAGCAGACACAGGGGAACTGAAGCTTTCTTT.

V and J are TRBV6-2 or TRBV6-3 and TRBJ1-5; 9 bases match TRBD1. V shed 4 bases and J 6 bases; nucleotides not matched to a gene: 7. This CDR3 spans 15 amino acids. Germline V gene lookup returns CDR1 MNHEY and CDR2 SVGEGT. DNA of the CDR3: TGTGCCAGCAGTTGGGGACAGGGCCTGATTCAGCCCCAGCATTTT. Its protein is CASSWGQGLIQPQHF.

This clone showed up just once. The chain is built from TRBV21-1 and TRBJ2-7; TRBD1, the table's D call, was not compared with the DNA. TRBV21-1 is a known pseudogene. The CDR3 has 15 amino acids. DNA of the CDR3: TGTGCCCGCCACCTCCAACCGGGACAGGTTTACGAGCAGTACTTC. This translates into CARHLQPGQVYEQYF.

The CDR3 loop is CASSRGLAGDYEQYV. The CDR3 DNA reads as TGTGCCAGCAGCCGAGGACTAGCGGGGGACTACGAGCAGTACGTC. The chain employs TRBV28 and TRBJ2-7; TRBD2 aligns across 13 bases. V was pared by 6 bases and J by 3 bases, with 5 bases of the junction left unmatched. CDR1 is MDHEN, CDR2 SYDVKM, per germline. The CDR3 contains 15 residues.

This sequence joins TRBV9 and TRBJ2-2; possible D gene TRBD1, 5 bases. The CDR3 sequence is 13 residues long. V was trimmed by 2 bases and J by 5 bases, leaving 7 bases between them. Germline V gene sequence: CDR1 SGDLS, CDR2 YYNGEE. CDR3 DNA sequence: TGTGCCAGCAGCGTCTCAGGGACCGGGGAGCTGTTTTTT. Translated, it gives CASSVSGTGELFF. The whole variable domain, filled in from reference TRBV9 and TRBJ2-2, reads DSGVTQTPKHLITATGQRVTLRCSPRSGDLSVYWYQQSLDQGLQFLIQYYNGEERAKGNILERFSAQQFPDLHSELNLSSLELGDSALYFCASSVSGTGELFFGEGSRLTVL.

The CDR3, as DNA: TGTGCCAGCTCACGACTCGGACAGGGAAGCACTGAAGCTTTCTTT. Protein product: CASSRLGQGSTEAFF. The rearrangement joins TRBV18 to TRBJ1-1, with 8 bases that match TRBD1. Germline V gene data show CDR1 as KGHSH and CDR2 as LQKENI. After removal of 4 bases from V and 4 bases from J, the junction contained 8 bases not matched to a gene. The CDR3 runs to 15 residues.